Detailed here is one TCR beta chain. The sample belongs to a study of Ad26.COV2.S vaccination and SARS-CoV-2 variants. Turning to the study itself: Intramuscularly, Ad26.COV2.S was given either once or twice, 56 days apart.

Specified treatment: some 19 received Ad26.COV2.S at low or high dose, single or two shots; 5 received placebo; per-sample allocation not given. The samples were gathered on day 63 after the first injection of vaccine or placebo. Adults aged 18-55 years in Boston included the donor. The CDR3 has 14 amino acids. The germline V gene encodes CDR1 MDHEN and CDR2 SYDVKM. Germline trimming cut 5 bases from V and 6 bases from J; bases unmatched to any gene: 7. The protocol was immunoSEQ multiplex PCR, while the TCRdb copy is restricted to in-frame clones and leaves out a portion. There are around 420,000 clones in the sample; approximately 88% occur only once, and around 3.6% lies in the top ten.

The clonotype comes from a person between 18 and 65 years old who received the Ad26.COV2.S COVID-19 vaccine or a placebo. Sequenced here: peripheral blood, sampled in a trial of Ad26.COV2.S vaccine versus placebo. The J gene is TRBJ2-7, the V gene TRBV28, with 10 nucleotides matching TRBD1. CDR3 sequence (DNA): TGTGCCAGCAGTCTTTCGACAGGGGGCCGCGAGCAGTACTTC. Its translation: CASSLSTGGREQYF.